The text below deals with one TCR beta chain. Its recognized antigen is unknown. Base qualities are not provided; no much larger clone lies one nucleotide away. The data belong to a study of blood T cell repertoires in COVID-19 (TCRdb year 2020). For context, the study as a whole: Samples covering the acute and convalescent phases of COVID-19 were provided by collaborators in the United States, Italy and Spain. The prospective study material was composed of cDNA or gDNA derived from T cells, B-cell-depleted T cells, or PBMCs. The dataset comprised deeply sampled blood TCRbeta repertoires from subjects exposed to, actively infected with, or recovered from COVID-19. A freely available public database, intended as a resource for researchers studying the immune response to SARS-CoV-2, is where the repertoires were released. The samples were drawn from two sources: the first 160 participants of the ongoing ImmuneRACE study, and some 1,300 subjects contributed by 6 global collaborators. A de-identified subject ID, COVID-19 status, age in years and sex were almost always included in the sample metadata. Where HLA class I and class II types were available, the types were taken from metadata supplied by the sample provider, not from assay-based typing. General findings and caveats noted by the study authors: Clinical and demographic metadata were provided uncurated, with the amount varying by source and participant.

TCRbeta CDR3 regions were amplified from genomic DNA by means of the immunoSEQ Assay, a bias-controlled multiplex PCR. On the authors' methods: Within the assay, amplification of reference gene primers was used to estimate how many nucleated cells each sample contained. Sequence reads were collapsed and filtered to measure the absolute abundance of every unique TCRbeta CDR3 rearrangement. Productive Simpson clonality was computed per sample as the square root of Simpson's diversity index over productive rearrangements. Not all clones reach the TCRdb copy of this immuneACCESS table, which keeps in-frame sequences only. Checked studies attribute under half of the gap to unresolved V genes and leave the rest unexplained. V, J and clone size reflect that table, while D and trimming were determined from the DNA. A total of 150,000 or so clones appear in this sample, about nine tenths of them only once. The ten largest account for about 1.6% of the sample.

CDR1 LNHDA and CDR2 SQIVND were looked up in the germline V gene (reference sequence). V lost 0 bases and J lost 9 bases; the stretch between them is 9 bases long. Spanning cysteine to phenylalanine, the CDR3 consists of 14 amino acids. Only CDR3 DNA remains: 42 bases, in frame from the first base. The collaborating institutions used their own protocols to collect whole blood in K2EDTA tubes. Collaborator samples were shipped for TCRbeta analysis as frozen whole blood, isolated PBMCs, or DNA extracted from either sample type. The chain was built from TRBV19 and TRBJ1-6; there is no confident call for the D gene. The origin of this receptor is a woman aged 45-60 years with acute or convalescent COVID-19. Source material: peripheral blood. The sequenced DNA: TGTGCCAGTAGTATAGACGGCGGGTTTTCACCCCTCCACTTT. This encodes CASSIDGGFSPLHF.